In its sample, the clone carrying this T cell receptor beta chain was seen many times. The sample comes from a study of blood T cell repertoires in COVID-19. About the study: COVID-19 samples, acute and convalescent, were from the United States, Italy and Spain. In each case, the material was cDNA or gDNA derived from T cells, B-cell-depleted T cells, or PBMCs.

The length of the CDR3 is 17 residues. Per the original data handling: Estimates of nucleated cell counts were drawn from the amplification of reference gene primers. The data were produced by immunoSEQ multiplex PCR, yet TCRdb's version contains in-frame clones alone and is incomplete. V and J calls plus clone size are reproduced from that table; the DNA served to infer D and trimming. The table has some 150,000 clones, around 81% seen once. The sequence was collected from a human donor in a cohort sampled during active COVID-19. This chain joins TRBV12-1 and TRBJ2-5; TRBD1, the table's D call, was not compared with the DNA. TRBV12-1 is given as a pseudogene. Sequenced sample: peripheral blood. CDR3 DNA sequence: TGTGCCAGCACCTCTCTTGGGGGACAGCGTACGGGGGAGACCCAGTACTTC. Amino acid sequence: CASTSLGGQRTGETQYF.